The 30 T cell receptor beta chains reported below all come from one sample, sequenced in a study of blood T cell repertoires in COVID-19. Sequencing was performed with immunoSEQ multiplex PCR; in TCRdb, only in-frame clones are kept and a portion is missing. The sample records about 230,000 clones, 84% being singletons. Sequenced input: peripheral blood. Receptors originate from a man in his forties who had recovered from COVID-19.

The DNA of the CDR3 is TGTGCCAGCAGCCCGCGGGACAGGGGGTACTACAATGAGCAGTTCTTC. Its protein product is CASSPRDRGYYNEQFF. The chain is built from TRBV11-2 and TRBJ2-1; TRBD1 agrees at 11 bases. Germline values: CDR1 SGHAT, CDR2 FQNNGV. The CDR3 consists of 16 residues. Trimming at V came to 5 bases and at J to 3 bases, leaving 6 bases not matched to a gene.

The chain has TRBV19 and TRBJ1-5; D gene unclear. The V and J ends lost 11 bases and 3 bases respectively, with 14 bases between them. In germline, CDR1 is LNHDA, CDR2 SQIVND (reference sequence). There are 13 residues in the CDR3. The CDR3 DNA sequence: TGTGCCGCCAGCGAGGGTTTCAATCAGCCCCAGCATTTT. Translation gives CAASEGFNQPQHF.

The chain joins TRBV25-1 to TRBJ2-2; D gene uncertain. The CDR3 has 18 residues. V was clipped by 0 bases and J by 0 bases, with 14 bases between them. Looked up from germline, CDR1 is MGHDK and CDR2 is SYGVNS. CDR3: CASSEYIGLGSNTGELFF. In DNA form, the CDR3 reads TGTGCCAGCAGTGAATATATAGGATTGGGCTCGAACACCGGGGAGCTGTTTTTT.

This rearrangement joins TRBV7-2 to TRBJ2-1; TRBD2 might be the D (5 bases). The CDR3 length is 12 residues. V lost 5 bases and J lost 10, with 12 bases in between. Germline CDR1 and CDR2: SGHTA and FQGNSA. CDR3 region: CASSPQRREQFF. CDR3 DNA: TGTGCCAGCAGCCCGCAGAGGAGGGAGCAGTTCTTC.

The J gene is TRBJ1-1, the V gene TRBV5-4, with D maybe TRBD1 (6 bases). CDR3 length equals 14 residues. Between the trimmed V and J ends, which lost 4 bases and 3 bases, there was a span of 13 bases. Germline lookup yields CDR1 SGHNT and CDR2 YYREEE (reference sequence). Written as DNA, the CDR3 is TGTGCCAGCAGCGGGAGAGGGGGTGACACTGAAGCTTTCTTT. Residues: CASSGRGGDTEAFF.

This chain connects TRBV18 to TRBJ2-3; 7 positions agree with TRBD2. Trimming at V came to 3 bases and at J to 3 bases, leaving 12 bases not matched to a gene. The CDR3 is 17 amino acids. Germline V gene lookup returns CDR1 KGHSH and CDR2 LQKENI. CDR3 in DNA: TGTGCCAGCTCACCTTCCGGCCGCGGGAGAAGAACAGATACGCAGTATTTT. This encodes CASSPSGRGRRTDTQYF.

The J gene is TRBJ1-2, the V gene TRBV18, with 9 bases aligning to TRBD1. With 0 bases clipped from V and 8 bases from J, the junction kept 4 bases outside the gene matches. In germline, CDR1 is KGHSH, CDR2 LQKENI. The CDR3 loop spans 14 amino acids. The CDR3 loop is CASSPPGQGSGYTF. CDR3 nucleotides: TGTGCCAGCTCACCACCGGGACAGGGCTCCGGCTACACCTTC. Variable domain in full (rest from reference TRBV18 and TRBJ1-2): NAGVMQNPRHLVRRRGQEARLRCSPMKGHSHVYWYRQLPEEGLKFMVYLQKENIIDESGMPKERFSAEFPKEGPSILRIQQVVRGDSAAYFCASSPPGQGSGYTFGSGTRLTVV.

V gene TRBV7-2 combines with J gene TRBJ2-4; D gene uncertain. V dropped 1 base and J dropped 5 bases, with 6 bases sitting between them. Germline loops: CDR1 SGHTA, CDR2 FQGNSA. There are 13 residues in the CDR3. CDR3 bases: TGTGCCAGCAGCTTAGATCGGGAAAACATTCAGTACTTC. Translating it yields CASSLDRENIQYF.

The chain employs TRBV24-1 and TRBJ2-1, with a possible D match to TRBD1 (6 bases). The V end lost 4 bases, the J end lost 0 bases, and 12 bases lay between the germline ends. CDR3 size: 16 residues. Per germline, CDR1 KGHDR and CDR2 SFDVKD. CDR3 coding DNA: TGTGCCACCAGTGACTCGAGGGGGATCTCCTACAATGAGCAGTTCTTC. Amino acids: CATSDSRGISYNEQFF.

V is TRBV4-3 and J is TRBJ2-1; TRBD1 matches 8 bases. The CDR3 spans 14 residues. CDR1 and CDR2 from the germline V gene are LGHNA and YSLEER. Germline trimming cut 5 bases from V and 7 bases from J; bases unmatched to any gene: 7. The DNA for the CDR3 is TGCGCCAGCAGCGCGACGACAGGGGATAATGAGCAGTTCTTC. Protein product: CASSATTGDNEQFF.

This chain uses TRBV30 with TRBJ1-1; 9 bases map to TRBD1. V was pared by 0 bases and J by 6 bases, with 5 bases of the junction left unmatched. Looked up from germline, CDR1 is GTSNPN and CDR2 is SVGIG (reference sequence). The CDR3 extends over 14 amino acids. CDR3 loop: CAWSVGTGWAEAFF. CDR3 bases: TGTGCCTGGAGTGTAGGGACAGGGTGGGCTGAAGCTTTCTTT. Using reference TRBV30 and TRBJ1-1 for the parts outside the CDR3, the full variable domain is SQTIHQWPATLVQPVGSPLSLECTVEGTSNPNLYWYRQAAGRGLQLLFYSVGIGQISSEVPQNLSASRPQDRQFILSSKKLLLSDSGFYLCAWSVGTGWAEAFFGQGTRLTVV.

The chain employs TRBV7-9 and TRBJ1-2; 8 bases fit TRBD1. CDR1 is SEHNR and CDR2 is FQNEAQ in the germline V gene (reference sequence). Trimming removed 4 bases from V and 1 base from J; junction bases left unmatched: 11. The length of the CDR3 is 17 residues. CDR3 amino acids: CASSSFQGARGNYGYTF. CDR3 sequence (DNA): TGTGCCAGCAGCTCGTTTCAGGGGGCGCGGGGTAACTATGGCTACACCTTC. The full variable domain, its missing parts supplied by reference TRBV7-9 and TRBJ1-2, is DTGVSQNPRHKITKRGQNVTFRCDPISEHNRLYWYRQTLGQGPEFLTYFQNEAQLEKSRLLSDRFSAERPKGSFSTLEIQRTEQGDSAMYLCASSSFQGARGNYGYTFGSGTRLTVV.

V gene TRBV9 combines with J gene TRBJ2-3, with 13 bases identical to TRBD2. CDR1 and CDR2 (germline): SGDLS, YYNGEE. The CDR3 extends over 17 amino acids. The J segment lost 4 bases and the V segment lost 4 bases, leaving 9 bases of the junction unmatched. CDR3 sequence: CASSPRTSGGEADTQYF. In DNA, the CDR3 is TGTGCCAGCAGCCCCCGGACTAGCGGGGGTGAGGCAGATACGCAGTATTTT.

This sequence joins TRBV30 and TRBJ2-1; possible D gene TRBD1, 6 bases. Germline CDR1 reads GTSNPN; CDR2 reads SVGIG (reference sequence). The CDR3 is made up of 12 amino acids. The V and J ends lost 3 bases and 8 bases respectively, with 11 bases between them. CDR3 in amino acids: CAWRSEGDEQFF. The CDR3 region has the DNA TGTGCCTGGAGGTCCGAGGGGGATGAGCAGTTCTTC.

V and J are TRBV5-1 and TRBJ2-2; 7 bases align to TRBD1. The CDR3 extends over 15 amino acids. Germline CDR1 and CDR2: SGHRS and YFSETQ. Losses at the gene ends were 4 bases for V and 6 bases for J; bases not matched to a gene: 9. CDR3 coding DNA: TGCGCCAGCAGCCGCCAGCCCCAGGGGGCCGGGGAGCTGTTTTTT. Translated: CASSRQPQGAGELFF.

The CDR3: CATSTTGLEQYF. The CDR3 nucleotides read TGTGCCACCAGCACCACAGGGTTAGAGCAGTACTTC. The V and J genes are TRBV15 and TRBJ2-7, with a weak D call TRBD1 (6 bases). The length of the CDR3 is 12 residues. The germline V and J ends were trimmed by 4 bases and 7 bases, with 11 bases remaining between them. Germline assignment: CDR1 LNHNV and CDR2 YYDKDF (reference sequence).

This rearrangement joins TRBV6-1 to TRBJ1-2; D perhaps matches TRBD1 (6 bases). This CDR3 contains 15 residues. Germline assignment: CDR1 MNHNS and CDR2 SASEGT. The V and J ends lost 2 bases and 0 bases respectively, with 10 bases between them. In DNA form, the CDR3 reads TGTGCCAGCAGTGAAAGGGGGGGGCCTAACTATGGCTACACCTTC. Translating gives CASSERGGPNYGYTF.

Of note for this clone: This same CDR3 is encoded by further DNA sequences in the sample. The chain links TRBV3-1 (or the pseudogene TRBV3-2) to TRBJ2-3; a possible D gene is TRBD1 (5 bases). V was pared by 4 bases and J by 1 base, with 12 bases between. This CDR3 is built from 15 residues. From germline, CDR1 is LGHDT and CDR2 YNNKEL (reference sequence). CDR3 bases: TGTGCCAGCAGCCCCTCAGGGTCACGCACAGATACGCAGTATTTT. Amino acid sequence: CASSPSGSRTDTQYF.

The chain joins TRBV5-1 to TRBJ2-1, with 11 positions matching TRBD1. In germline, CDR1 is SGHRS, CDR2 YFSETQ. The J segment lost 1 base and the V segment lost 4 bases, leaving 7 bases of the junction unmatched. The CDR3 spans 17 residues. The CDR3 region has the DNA TGCGCCAGCAGCCCTTCCGGGACAGGGGGTTCCTACAATGAGCAGTTCTTC. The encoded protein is CASSPSGTGGSYNEQFF.

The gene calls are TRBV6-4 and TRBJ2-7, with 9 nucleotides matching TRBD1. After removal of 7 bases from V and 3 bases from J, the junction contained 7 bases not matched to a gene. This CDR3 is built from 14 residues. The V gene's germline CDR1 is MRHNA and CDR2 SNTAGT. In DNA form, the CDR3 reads TGTGCCAGCAATACCCGGGACAGGGTCTACGAGCAGTACTTC. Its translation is CASNTRDRVYEQYF.

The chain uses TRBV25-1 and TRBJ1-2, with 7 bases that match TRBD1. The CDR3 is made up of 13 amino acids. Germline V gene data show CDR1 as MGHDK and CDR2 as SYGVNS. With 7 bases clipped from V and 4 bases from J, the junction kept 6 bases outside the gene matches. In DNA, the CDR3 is TGTGCCAGCACCCCGCGACAGGGCTATGGCTACACCTTC. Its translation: CASTPRQGYGYTF.

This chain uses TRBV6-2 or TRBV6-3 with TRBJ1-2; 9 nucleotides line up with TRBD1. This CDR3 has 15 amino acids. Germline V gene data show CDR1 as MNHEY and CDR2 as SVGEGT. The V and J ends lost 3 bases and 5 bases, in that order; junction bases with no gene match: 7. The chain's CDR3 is CASSYGGTGIYGYTF. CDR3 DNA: TGTGCCAGCAGTTATGGCGGGACAGGGATTTATGGCTACACCTTC.

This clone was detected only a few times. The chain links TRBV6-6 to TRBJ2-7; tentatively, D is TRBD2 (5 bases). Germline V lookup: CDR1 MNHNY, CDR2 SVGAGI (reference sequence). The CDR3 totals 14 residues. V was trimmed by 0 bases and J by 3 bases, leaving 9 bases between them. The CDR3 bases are TGTGCCAGCAGTTACTCGATAGGGAGCTACGAGCAGTACTTC. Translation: CASSYSIGSYEQYF.

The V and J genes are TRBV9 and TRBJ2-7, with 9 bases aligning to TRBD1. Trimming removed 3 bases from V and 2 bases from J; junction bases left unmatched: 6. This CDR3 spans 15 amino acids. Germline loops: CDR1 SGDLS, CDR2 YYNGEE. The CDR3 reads CASSAGGQGAYEQYF. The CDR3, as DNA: TGTGCCAGCAGCGCCGGGGGACAGGGCGCCTACGAGCAGTACTTC.

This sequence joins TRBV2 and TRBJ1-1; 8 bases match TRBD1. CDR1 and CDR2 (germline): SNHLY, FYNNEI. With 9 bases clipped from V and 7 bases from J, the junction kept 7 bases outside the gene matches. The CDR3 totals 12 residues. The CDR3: CASKGTGYEAFF. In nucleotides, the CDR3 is TGTGCCAGTAAGGGGACAGGCTATGAAGCTTTCTTT.

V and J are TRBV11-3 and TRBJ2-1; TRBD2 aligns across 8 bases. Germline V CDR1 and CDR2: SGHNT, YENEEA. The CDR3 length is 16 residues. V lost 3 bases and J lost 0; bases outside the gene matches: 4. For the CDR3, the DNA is TGTGCCAGCAGCTTTACGGCGGGGGGCTCCTACAATGAGCAGTTCTTC. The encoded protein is CASSFTAGGSYNEQFF.

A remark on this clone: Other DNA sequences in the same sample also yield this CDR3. CDR3 bases: TGTGCCAGTAGTATAGGGCGGAACTATGGCTACACCTTC. Translation gives CASSIGRNYGYTF. This chain links TRBV19 with TRBJ1-2; no clear D. V lost 1 base and J 2 bases, leaving 5 bases between the germline ends. This CDR3 has 13 residues. Germline loops: CDR1 LNHDA, CDR2 SQIVND (reference sequence). The full variable domain, completed using reference TRBV19 and TRBJ1-2, is DGGITQSPKYLFRKEGQNVTLSCEQNLNHDAMYWYRQDPGQGLRLIYYSQIVNDFQKGDIAEGYSVSREKKESFPLTVTSAQKNPTAFYLCASSIGRNYGYTFGSGTRLTVV.

The CDR3 here is CASSIGGGYTEAFF. CDR3 sequence (DNA): TGCGCCAGCAGTATAGGAGGGGGCTACACTGAAGCTTTCTTT. The rearrangement uses TRBV10-2 and TRBJ1-1; 7 bases match TRBD1. Per germline, CDR1 WSHSY and CDR2 SAAADI. V lost 5 bases to trimming and J lost 3 bases; unmatched junction nucleotides: 6. The CDR3 is 14 amino acids.

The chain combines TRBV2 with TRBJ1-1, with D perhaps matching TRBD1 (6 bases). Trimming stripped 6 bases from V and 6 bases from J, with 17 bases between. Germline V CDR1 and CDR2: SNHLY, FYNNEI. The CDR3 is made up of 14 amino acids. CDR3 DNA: TGTGCCAGCAGGCCCGGGACATACGGCGCTGAAGCTTTCTTT. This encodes CASRPGTYGAEAFF.

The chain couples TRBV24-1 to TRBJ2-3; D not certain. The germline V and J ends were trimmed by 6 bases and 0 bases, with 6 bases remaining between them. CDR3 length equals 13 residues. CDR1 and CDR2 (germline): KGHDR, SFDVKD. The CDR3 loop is CATSLPSTDTQYF. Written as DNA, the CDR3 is TGTGCCACCAGTCTTCCGAGCACAGATACGCAGTATTTT.